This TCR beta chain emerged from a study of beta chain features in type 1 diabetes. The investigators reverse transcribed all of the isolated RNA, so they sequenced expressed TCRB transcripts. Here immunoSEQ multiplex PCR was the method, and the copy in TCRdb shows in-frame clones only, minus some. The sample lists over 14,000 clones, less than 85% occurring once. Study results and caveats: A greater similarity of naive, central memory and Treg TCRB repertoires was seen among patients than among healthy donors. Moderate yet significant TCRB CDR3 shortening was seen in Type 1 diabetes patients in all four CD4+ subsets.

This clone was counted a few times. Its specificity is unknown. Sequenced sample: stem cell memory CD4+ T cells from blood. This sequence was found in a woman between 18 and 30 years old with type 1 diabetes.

In DNA, the CDR3 is TGTGCCATCAGTGAACTAGCCCAAGAGACCCAGTACTTC. It codes for CAISELAQETQYF. V gene TRBV10-3 combines with J gene TRBJ2-5; tentative D call: TRBD2 (6 bases). The length of the CDR3 is 13 residues. From germline, CDR1 is ENHRY and CDR2 SYGVKD. Deletions cut 3 bases from V and 1 base from J, with 6 bases between.